A selection of T cell receptor beta chains follows, all from one sample in a study of T cells in Graves' hyperthyroidism and ophthalmopathy. TCRdb used MiXCR to reprocess the multiplex PCR reads, holding one entry per CDR3 protein. The sample consists of under 350,000 distinct CDR3 sequences, about an eighth of them appearing once. Sequencing was done on a sample of blood. These receptors originate from a woman aged 30 to 39 with Graves' hyperthyroidism that later progressed to Graves' ophthalmopathy. The CDR3 runs from the conserved cysteine through the conserved F or W. Fields, in order: clone size, J gene, V gene, D gene, CDR3 protein, CDR3 DNA. D genes are given only for firm matches. Part of the rows lack a size; the others show once, few, many or a class for expanded clones.

many,TRBJ2-5,TRBV7-9,NA,CASSSLAQYF,TGTGCCAGCAGCTCTCTGGCCCAGTACTTC
NA,TRBJ1-5,TRBV5-5,NA,CASSLRSETNQPQHF,TGTGCCAGCAGCTTGCGTTCAGAGACTAATCAGCCCCAGCATTTT
many,TRBJ2-2,TRBV11-2,NA,CASSLRGPGELFF,TGTGCCAGCAGCTTACGGGGTCCCGGGGAGCTGTTTTTT
many,TRBJ2-3,TRBV28,TRBD2,CASSFRGLAAYTQYF,TGTGCCAGCAGTTTTAGGGGACTAGCGGCCTATACGCAGTATTTT
many,TRBJ2-3,TRBV5-1,TRBD2,CASSFSGSGDTQYF,TGCGCCAGCAGCTTTAGCGGGAGCGGAGATACGCAGTATTTT
many,TRBJ2-3,TRBV20-1,TRBD2,CSASASGFTDTQYF,TGCAGTGCTAGTGCTAGCGGTTTCACAGATACGCAGTATTTT
many,TRBJ2-7,TRBV7-2,NA,CASSFFKGHYEQYF,TGTGCCAGCAGCTTTTTCAAGGGGCACTACGAGCAGTACTTC
many,TRBJ1-5,TRBV6-1,NA,CASGEGYSNQPQHF,TGTGCCAGCGGGGAGGGGTATAGCAATCAGCCCCAGCATTTT
many,TRBJ2-5,TRBV6-5,NA,CASSYETARQTQYF,TGTGCCAGCAGTTACGAGACCGCCCGTCAGACCCAGTACTTC
many,TRBJ2-3,TRBV24-1,NA,CATSGRGQEGDPPGTDTQYF,TGTGCCACCAGTGGCCGAGGACAGGAGGGGGACCCCCCGGGCACAGATACGCAGTATTTT